The rows below give T cell receptor beta chains drawn from one sample of a study of shared clonotypes between healthy human individuals. Sequenced by immunoSEQ multiplex PCR; TCRdb stores in-frame clones only, minus some. The sample consists of about 710,000 clones, 60% to 75% of them appearing once. The sequencing input was memory CD4+ T cells sorted from blood. These receptors all stem from a woman aged 30 to 39 in good health. The CDR3 runs from the conserved cysteine through the conserved F or W. D genes are given only for firm matches. Expanded clones get a size class; other rows say once, few or many, or leave the size out.

TRBV6-1	-	-	TRBJ2-1	CASSDRVSSYNEQFF	TGTGCCAGCAGTGACAGGGTTAGCTCCTACAATGAGCAGTTCTTC
TRBV27	-	TRBD2	TRBJ2-7	CASSSAPSGNHEQYF	TGTGCCAGCAGTTCCGCGCCCAGCGGGAATCACGAGCAGTACTTC
TRBV18	-	TRBD1	TRBJ1-1	CASSLGQLNTEAFF	TGTGCCAGCTCACTGGGACAGCTGAACACTGAAGCTTTCTTT
TRBV28	-	TRBD1	TRBJ2-1	CASSLRGAGQGNEQFF	TGTGCCAGCAGTTTGAGGGGGGCGGGACAGGGTAATGAGCAGTTCTTC
TRBV5-1	-	TRBD2	TRBJ2-3	CASSLGNSGSADTQYF	TGCGCCAGCAGCTTGGGTAATAGCGGGAGTGCAGATACGCAGTATTTT
TRBV27	-	TRBD2	TRBJ2-2	CASSLRLAGATNTGELFF	TGTGCCAGCAGTTTAAGACTAGCGGGGGCAACGAACACCGGGGAGCTGTTTTTT
TRBV5-4	few	-	TRBJ2-7	CASSSEGEQYF	TGTGCCAGCAGCTCCGAGGGTGAGCAGTACTTC
TRBV6-6	-	-	TRBJ2-5	CASSPSGGLWGETQYF	TGTGCCAGCAGTCCATCGGGCGGACTATGGGGTGAGACCCAGTACTTC
TRBV5-8	-	TRBD1	TRBJ2-2	CASSPGGTGMRTGELFF	TGTGCCAGCAGCCCCGGAGGGACAGGGATGCGCACCGGGGAGCTGTTTTTT
TRBV5-1	-	-	TRBJ2-5	CASSLVSGSQETQYF	TGCGCCAGCAGCTTGGTTTCGGGCAGCCAAGAGACCCAGTACTTC
TRBV29-1	-	TRBD2	TRBJ2-3	CSVDAGGGGDTQYF	TGCAGCGTTGATGCGGGAGGAGGGGGAGATACGCAGTATTTT
TRBV13	-	-	TRBJ2-2	CASSLERAGELFF	TGTGCCAGCAGCTTAGAACGGGCCGGGGAGCTGTTTTTT
TRBV20-1	few	-	TRBJ1-5	CSARGTQPQHF	TGCAGTGCTAGAGGAACACAGCCCCAGCATTTT
TRBV28	-	TRBD2	TRBJ2-7	CASSSGTSGTSYEQYF	TGTGCCAGCAGTTCCGGGACTAGCGGGACCTCATACGAGCAGTACTTC
TRBV4-2	-	-	TRBJ1-2	CASSQEGQGKLYGYTF	TGTGCCAGCAGCCAAGAAGGTCAGGGGAAGTTGTATGGCTACACCTTC
TRBV19	-	TRBD1	TRBJ1-2	CASSIIQGRNYGYTF	TGTGCCAGTAGTATAATACAGGGGCGAAACTATGGCTACACCTTC
TRBV2	-	-	TRBJ2-7	CASSDGGGGPYEQYF	TGTGCCAGCAGTGATGGGGGAGGGGGCCCCTACGAGCAGTACTTC
TRBV10-3	-	-	TRBJ2-1	CAIRGDGHYNEQFF	TGTGCCATCAGGGGGGACGGACATTACAATGAGCAGTTCTTC
TRBV18	-	-	TRBJ2-2	CASSPRSLRGVTTGELFF	TGTGCCAGCTCGCCACGCTCGTTGCGGGGTGTTACAACCGGGGAGCTGTTTTTT
TRBV11-2	-	TRBD1	TRBJ1-2	CASSPGTAETLDGYTF	TGTGCCAGCAGCCCCGGGACAGCCGAAACATTGGATGGCTACACCTTC
TRBV2	-	-	TRBJ2-7	CASSFNRVYEQYF	TGTGCCAGCAGTTTTAACAGGGTCTACGAGCAGTACTTC
TRBV5-1	few	-	TRBJ2-3	CASRNGETTDTQYF	TGCGCCAGCCGCAACGGGGAGACCACAGATACGCAGTATTTT
TRBV11-2	-	-	TRBJ1-1	CASNPQENTEAFF	TGTGCCAGCAATCCACAAGAGAACACTGAAGCTTTCTTT
TRBV7-8	-	-	TRBJ2-7	CASSLSRIQQTYEQYF	TGTGCCAGCAGCTTAAGCCGGATCCAGCAAACCTACGAGCAGTACTTC
TRBV5-4	-	-	TRBJ2-5	CASSLLDRETQYF	TGTGCCAGCAGCTTGCTGGACAGAGAGACCCAGTACTTC
TRBV5-1	-	-	TRBJ2-1	CASSLVQGSHEGQFF	TGCGCCAGCAGCTTGGTCCAGGGGAGCCATGAGGGGCAGTTCTTC
TRBV7-9	-	-	TRBJ1-2	CASSLEEPYGEGYTF	TGTGCCAGCAGCTTAGAAGAGCCGTATGGGGAGGGCTACACCTTC
TRBV21-1	-	-	TRBJ2-5	CALPGTTQETQYF	TGTGCCCTCCCGGGCACGACACAAGAGACCCAGTACTTC